The rows below give T cell receptor beta chains drawn from one sample of a study of CD8+ T cells in alopecia areata. The method was immunoSEQ multiplex PCR; TCRdb's version includes in-frame clones alone and lacks a portion of them. The repertoire has about 200,000 clones, roughly two fifths of them found once; the top ten carry more than 0.4%. Sequenced here: CD4+ T cells sorted from blood, sampled at approximately week 30, from a patient treated with tofacitinib. Source of these receptors: a human donor with alopecia areata. Each CDR3 is given with its conserved first and last residue. D genes are given only for firm matches. Size is omitted from some rows. Given values are once, few, many or a class for expanded clones.

d_gene	v_gene	j_gene	abundance	CDR3aa	CDR3nt
TRBD2	TRBV25-1	TRBJ2-5	-	CASSELKLAAGETQYF	TGTGCCAGCAGTGAATTAAAACTAGCGGCTGGGGAGACCCAGTACTTC
TRBD1	TRBV7-6	TRBJ1-5	once	CASSLGDSFQPQHF	TGTGCCAGCAGCTTAGGGGACAGCTTTCAGCCCCAGCATTTT
TRBD2	TRBV5-1	TRBJ2-1	-	CASSFLAGEQFF	TGCGCCAGCAGCTTTCTAGCGGGCGAGCAGTTCTTC
TRBD1	TRBV2	TRBJ1-5	-	CASSRRGQSNQPQHF	TGTGCCAGCAGCCGCAGGGGGCAGAGCAATCAGCCCCAGCATTTT
-	TRBV30	TRBJ1-4	few	CAWSEGEKLFF	TGTGCCTGGAGTGAAGGAGAAAAACTGTTTTTT
-	TRBV5-1	TRBJ1-2	-	CASTPQGTGYYGYTF	TGCGCCAGCACCCCGCAAGGGACGGGTTACTATGGCTACACCTTC
-	TRBV4-3	TRBJ2-3	few	CASSYTGTSTDTQYF	TGCGCCAGCAGCTACACCGGGACTAGCACAGATACGCAGTATTTT
TRBD1	TRBV2	TRBJ1-5	-	CASTRQGLENQPQHF	TGTGCCAGCACCCGACAGGGTCTAGAGAATCAGCCCCAGCATTTT
TRBD1	TRBV19	TRBJ1-2	-	CASSIDGQASGYTF	TGTGCCAGTAGTATAGATGGACAGGCTTCCGGCTACACCTTC
-	TRBV29-1	TRBJ2-3	-	CSAGRGVRDTQYF	TGCAGCGCAGGACGTGGGGTTAGGGATACGCAGTATTTT
-	TRBV29-1	TRBJ2-2	once	CSVEDPRGAPVTGELFF	TGCAGCGTTGAAGATCCGAGGGGCGCCCCGGTCACCGGGGAGCTGTTTTTT
TRBD1	TRBV4-1	TRBJ2-6	-	CASSQLRDRGVPGANVLTF	TGCGCCAGCAGCCAGTTGAGGGACAGGGGTGTTCCCGGGGCCAACGTCCTGACTTTC
-	TRBV19	TRBJ2-3	-	CASSIWDSGMDTQYF	TGTGCCAGTAGTATCTGGGACTCGGGCATGGATACGCAGTATTTT
-	TRBV27	TRBJ1-2	few	CASSPYRGIYTF	TGTGCCAGCAGCCCTTATAGGGGAATCTACACCTTC
-	TRBV11-1	TRBJ1-4	-	CASSGAPDEKLFF	TGTGCCAGCAGCGGGGCGCCGGATGAAAAACTGTTTTTT
TRBD2	TRBV29-1	TRBJ2-1	-	CSVVTPRTSGRTSYNEQFF	TGCAGCGTTGTTACCCCTAGGACTAGCGGGAGGACTTCCTACAATGAGCAGTTCTTC
-	TRBV4-1	TRBJ2-5	few	CASSQAWGGPQETQYF	TGCGCCAGCAGCCAGGCCTGGGGGGGGCCTCAAGAGACCCAGTACTTC
TRBD1	TRBV30	TRBJ2-7	-	CASGPGTGITYEQYF	TGTGCCAGCGGGCCCGGGACAGGGATAACCTACGAGCAGTACTTC
-	TRBV5-6	TRBJ2-7	few	CASSRDGTYEQYF	TGTGCCAGCAGCCGGGACGGCACCTACGAGCAGTACTTC
-	TRBV25-1	TRBJ2-7	few	CASSGPQTVRYEQYF	TGTGCCAGCAGTGGCCCCCAGACTGTTCGCTACGAGCAGTACTTC
TRBD1	TRBV2	TRBJ1-5	-	CASQRQGRNQPQHF	TGTGCCAGCCAGAGACAGGGGCGCAATCAGCCCCAGCATTTT
-	TRBV7-9	TRBJ1-2	-	CASSPGGYYGYTF	TGTGCCAGCAGCCCGGGCGGGTACTATGGCTACACCTTC
-	TRBV7-3	TRBJ2-3	many	CASSLMGTPTDTQYF	TGTGCCAGCAGCTTAATGGGGACACCCACAGATACGCAGTATTTT
-	TRBV5-1	TRBJ1-4	-	CASSDHRDGEKLFF	TGCGCCAGCAGCGACCACAGGGATGGCGAAAAACTGTTTTTT
-	TRBV10-1	TRBJ2-3	-	CASTETGYSPQYF	TGCGCCAGCACCGAAACAGGGTACAGTCCGCAGTATTTT
-	TRBV5-6	TRBJ1-2	-	CASSSRPSGYTF	TGTGCCAGCAGCTCGCGTCCCAGTGGCTACACCTTC
TRBD1	TRBV29-1	TRBJ1-2	few	CSVKPGGSGYTF	TGCAGCGTTAAACCAGGGGGTTCTGGCTACACCTTC
-	TRBV28	TRBJ2-1	-	CASSLIRAEQFF	TGTGCCAGCAGTTTAATCAGGGCTGAGCAGTTCTTC
TRBD1	TRBV11-1	TRBJ1-1	few	CASSLETGPNTEAFF	TGTGCCAGCAGCTTGGAGACAGGGCCGAACACTGAAGCTTTCTTT
TRBD1	TRBV7-9	TRBJ1-2	few	CASSPTGTGYYGYTF	TGTGCCAGCAGCCCAACCGGGACAGGGTACTATGGCTACACCTTC
TRBD1	TRBV6-1	TRBJ1-5	few	CASSDPGGDQPQHF	TGTGCCAGCAGTGACCCAGGGGGGGATCAGCCCCAGCATTTT
-	TRBV18	TRBJ1-1	few	CASSPSGRAMNTEAFF	TGTGCCAGCTCACCTAGTGGCAGGGCCATGAACACTGAAGCTTTCTTT
-	TRBV29-1	TRBJ1-1	few	CSVENQVNTEAFF	TGCAGCGTGGAGAATCAGGTTAACACTGAAGCTTTCTTT
-	TRBV6-5	TRBJ1-5	-	CASSRGGGYQPQHF	TGTGCCAGCAGCCGAGGGGGGGGCTATCAGCCCCAGCATTTT
TRBD1	TRBV27	TRBJ2-7	few	CASSQRIRDRGYEQYF	TGTGCCAGCAGCCAGAGAATTCGGGACAGGGGCTACGAGCAGTACTTC
-	TRBV18	TRBJ2-6	-	CASSPPTGPEANVLTF	TGTGCCAGCTCACCACCGACCGGTCCCGAGGCCAACGTCCTGACTTTC
TRBD2	TRBV2	TRBJ2-1	-	CASRSGGPYNEQFF	TGTGCCAGCAGGTCGGGGGGACCATACAATGAGCAGTTCTTC
TRBD1	TRBV29-1	TRBJ1-1	-	CSAAAGGTEAFF	TGCAGCGCTGCGGCAGGGGGCACTGAAGCTTTCTTT
-	TRBV4-1	TRBJ2-7	few	CASSQDYRNSYEQYF	TGCGCCAGCAGCCAAGATTACAGGAACTCCTACGAGCAGTACTTC
-	TRBV20-1	TRBJ1-1	few	CSAREDTEAFF	TGCAGTGCTAGGGAGGACACTGAAGCTTTCTTT
TRBD1	TRBV4-1	TRBJ1-1	-	CASSQAGQMLMNTEAFF	TGCGCCAGCAGCCAAGCGGGACAGATGTTAATGAACACTGAAGCTTTCTTT
TRBD2	TRBV7-2	TRBJ2-1	-	CASSLGPSGTYNEQFF	TGTGCCAGCAGCTTAGGGCCTAGCGGGACGTACAATGAGCAGTTCTTC
-	TRBV28	TRBJ2-4	many	CASSLIGDGAKNIQYF	TGTGCCAGCAGTTTAATAGGCGACGGAGCCAAAAACATTCAGTACTTC
-	TRBV13	TRBJ1-4	few	CASSLLKLGKLFF	TGTGCCAGCAGCTTACTCAAGCTTGGTAAACTGTTTTTT
-	TRBV14	TRBJ2-1	-	CASSSDTYNEQFF	TGTGCCAGCAGCTCCGATACCTACAATGAGCAGTTCTTC
TRBD1	TRBV14	TRBJ2-7	-	CASSQKGAAEQYF	TGTGCCAGCAGCCAAAAGGGGGCGGCGGAGCAGTACTTC
-	TRBV7-9	TRBJ2-6	few	CASSRQASGANVLTF	TGTGCCAGCAGTCGACAAGCCTCTGGGGCCAACGTCCTGACTTTC
TRBD2	TRBV7-2	TRBJ2-7	-	CACGGNRYEQYF	TGTGCCTGCGGGGGGAATCGATACGAGCAGTACTTC
-	TRBV6-5	TRBJ1-4	-	CASSPRLTTNEKLFF	TGTGCCAGCAGTCCGCGCCTTACAACTAATGAAAAACTGTTTTTT